A selection of T cell receptor beta chains follows, all from one sample in a study of CD8 T cells in acute hepatitis C reinfection. Only in-frame clones appear in the TCRdb table, and some are missing; sequencing was by immunoSEQ multiplex PCR. Of 2,000 to 3,000 clones listed, around 70% were seen once; the top ten hold 10% to 13%. This specimen was HCV NS3-1073 tetramer-sorted CD8+ T cells from PBMCs, taken at follow-up. Every receptor here comes from a man aged 40-49 years who spontaneously cleared hepatitis C infection. CDR3s include the opening cysteine and the closing phenylalanine or tryptophan. The D gene is left open where the match is weak. Not every row has a clone size; where given, it reads once, few, many or a size class.

clone_size d_call j_call v_call cdr3_aa cdr3_nt
- TRBD2 TRBJ2-5 TRBV18 CASSLLGTSGGYQETQYF TGTGCCAGCTCACTTCTAGGGACTAGCGGGGGATACCAAGAGACCCAGTACTTC
- - TRBJ2-7 TRBV5-4 CASSLPGPYEQYF TGTGCCAGCAGCTTACCGGGGCCCTACGAGCAGTACTTC
- - TRBJ2-6 TRBV13 CASSAPGHLSGANVLTF TGTGCCAGCAGCGCTCCGGGACATCTCTCTGGGGCCAACGTCCTGACTTTC
- TRBD2 TRBJ2-7 TRBV20-1 CSLAGVNEQYF TGCAGCCTAGCGGGAGTCAACGAGCAGTACTTC
few - TRBJ2-3 TRBV7-9 CASSLGADTQYF TGTGCCAGCAGCTTAGGGGCAGATACGCAGTATTTT
- - TRBJ2-7 TRBV9 CASSAWTSADEQYF TGTGCCAGCAGCGCCTGGACCAGCGCGGACGAGCAGTACTTC
- - TRBJ2-5 TRBV11-3 CASRGPEGLETQYF TGTGCCAGCAGGGGACCAGAGGGTTTAGAGACCCAGTACTTC
- - TRBJ1-5 TRBV19 CASTIVLWPSNQPQHF TGTGCCAGTACCATCGTTTTGTGGCCAAGCAATCAGCCCCAGCATTTT
once - TRBJ2-3 TRBV5-4 CASSLITAPDTQYF TGTGCCAGCAGCTTGATTACGGCTCCCGATACGCAGTATTTT
- - TRBJ1-1 TRBV29-1 CSVLTIKRDAFF TGCAGCGTTTTGACAATCAAACGCGACGCTTTCTTT
- TRBD1 TRBJ1-2 TRBV7-8 CASSPLGTANFDGYTF TGTGCCAGCAGCCCTCTCGGGACAGCCAACTTTGATGGCTACACCTTC
- - TRBJ1-1 TRBV5-8 CASSFRSANTEAFF TGTGCCAGCAGCTTTAGGAGTGCGAACACTGAAGCTTTCTTT
few TRBD2 TRBJ2-1 TRBV6-1 CASSETSGGWNEQFF TGTGCCAGCAGTGAAACTAGCGGGGGGTGGAATGAGCAGTTCTTC
few - TRBJ2-5 TRBV29-1 CSVSEGLETQYF TGCAGCGTATCCGAAGGGTTAGAGACCCAGTACTTC
few TRBD1 TRBJ1-2 TRBV7-3 CASSQGQGMNGYTF TGTGCCAGCAGCCAAGGACAGGGAATGAATGGCTACACCTTC
few TRBD2 TRBJ2-1 TRBV7-9 CASSFPLAANEQFF TGTGCCAGCAGCTTCCCACTAGCGGCTAATGAGCAGTTCTTC
- - TRBJ1-1 TRBV6-1 CANRDVRNTEAFF TGTGCCAACCGGGACGTCAGGAACACTGAAGCTTTCTTT
- - TRBJ1-5 TRBV7-3 CASSLSPEQPQHF TGTGCCAGCAGCTTAAGCCCCGAACAGCCCCAGCATTTT
few - TRBJ1-1 TRBV7-8 CASTTGGWGEAFF TGTGCCAGCACCACAGGCGGCTGGGGTGAAGCTTTCTTT
- - TRBJ2-7 TRBV6-5 CASSSGVRRFYEQYF TGTGCCAGCAGTTCGGGGGTCCGCCGGTTCTACGAGCAGTACTTC
- - TRBJ1-3 TRBV30 CAWDGGNTIYF TGTGCCTGGGACGGTGGAAACACCATATATTTT
- - TRBJ1-2 TRBV4-1 CASSQEASYGYTF TGCGCCAGCAGCCAAGAGGCAAGCTATGGCTACACCTTC
medium-sized TRBD1 TRBJ1-1 TRBV5-4 CASSLGTGGYSEAFF TGTGCCAGCAGCTTGGGGACAGGGGGCTATTCTGAAGCTTTCTTT
- TRBD1 TRBJ1-2 TRBV7-8 CASSWTGGEDGYTF TGTGCCAGCAGCTGGACAGGGGGCGAGGATGGCTACACCTTC
- TRBD2 TRBJ2-2 TRBV9 CASSVFRTSGGAGELFF TGTGCCAGCAGCGTATTCCGTACTAGCGGGGGGGCCGGGGAGCTGTTTTTT
- TRBD1 TRBJ1-5 TRBV7-2 CASSLQSGTADQPQHF TGTGCCAGCAGCTTACAGTCCGGGACAGCCGATCAGCCCCAGCATTTT
- - TRBJ1-1 TRBV19 CASSIQGRGTEAFF TGTGCCAGTAGTATACAGGGCCGAGGAACTGAAGCTTTCTTT
- - TRBJ2-5 TRBV6-6 CASGTWETQYF TGTGCCAGCGGTACGTGGGAGACCCAGTACTTC
few - TRBJ2-1 TRBV29-1 CSGGPASSYNEQFF TGCAGCGGGGGCCCAGCTAGTTCCTACAATGAGCAGTTCTTC
- TRBD1 TRBJ1-3 TRBV7-9 CASSLSYRGGNTIYF TGTGCCAGCAGCTTAAGTTACAGGGGTGGAAACACCATATATTTT
few TRBD1 TRBJ1-2 TRBV5-1 CASSSLEGAYGYTF TGCGCCAGCAGCTCCCTCGAGGGGGCCTATGGCTACACCTTC
- - TRBJ1-2 TRBV18 CASSPEGVLGYGYTF TGTGCCAGCTCCCCTGAGGGGGTCTTGGGGTATGGCTACACCTTC
- - TRBJ2-1 TRBV4-2 CASSLGSADFYNEQFF TGTGCCAGCAGCCTCGGATCAGCGGATTTCTACAATGAGCAGTTCTTC
- - TRBJ2-2 TRBV27 CASSLSGGGVGYGELFF TGTGCCAGCAGTTTATCGGGGGGGGGCGTCGGTTACGGGGAGCTGTTTTTT
- TRBD1 TRBJ2-7 TRBV5-6 CASSLEGAEQYF TGTGCCAGCAGCTTGGAGGGGGCCGAGCAGTACTTC
- - TRBJ2-7 TRBV29-1 CSVEEAGPYEQYF TGCAGCGTTGAAGAGGCCGGACCCTACGAGCAGTACTTC
- - TRBJ2-7 TRBV19 CASSEQGKEYF TGTGCCAGTAGTGAACAGGGAAAAGAGTACTTC
- TRBD1 TRBJ2-2 TRBV5-1 CASSGRDSFMNTGELFF TGCGCCAGCAGCGGCCGGGACAGCTTTATGAACACCGGGGAGCTGTTTTTT
few - TRBJ2-1 TRBV29-1 CSVEASYNEQFF TGCAGCGTTGAAGCGAGCTACAATGAGCAGTTCTTC
- - TRBJ2-3 TRBV5-1 CASSFRDTDTQYF TGCGCCAGCAGCTTCCGGGACACAGATACGCAGTATTTT
- - TRBJ1-2 TRBV28 CASSLGGDYGYTF TGTGCCAGCAGTTTAGGAGGGGACTATGGCTACACCTTC
- TRBD1 TRBJ2-7 TRBV5-4 CASSLGQDPNYEQYF TGTGCCAGCAGCCTGGGACAGGACCCAAACTACGAGCAGTACTTC
few TRBD1 TRBJ2-7 TRBV19 CASSIGTAAPYEQYF TGTGCCAGTAGTATCGGGACAGCTGCCCCCTACGAGCAGTACTTC
- - TRBJ2-7 TRBV2 CASSAAYEQYF TGTGCCAGCAGTGCCGCGTACGAGCAGTACTTC
- - TRBJ2-1 TRBV5-6 CASSLGFGTAYNEQFF TGTGCCAGCAGCTTGGGGTTTGGGACGGCCTACAATGAGCAGTTCTTC
- TRBD2 TRBJ2-3 TRBV11-2 CASSCPLGGDGTDTQYF TGTGCCAGCAGCTGCCCACTCGGGGGGGACGGCACAGATACGCAGTATTTT